This T cell receptor beta chain originates from a study of shared clonotypes between healthy human individuals. As for the study in general: Contributing individuals were two females and a few males aged 18 to 49.

Study-level points and caveats: Expectations were that clonotype sharing among donors would be affected by sequencing depth.

About this clone itself: Antigen unknown.

Measured with immunoSEQ multiplex PCR; TCRdb has only the in-frame clones, and not every one. The sample has 2 million or so clones; 90% to 95% are singletons. This CDR3 has 17 residues. Trimming removed 5 bases from V and 5 bases from J; junction bases left unmatched: 16. Germline CDR1 is WSHSY and CDR2 is SAAADI. This TCR derives from a man aged 18 to 29 in good health. Material for sequencing was naive CD4+ T cells sorted from blood. Specified subset: CD45RA+ positively selected. The V gene is TRBV10-2, the J gene TRBJ2-5; 8 positions agree with TRBD2. In DNA form, the CDR3 reads TGCGCCAGCAGTACCTCTCCCCAGGGGACTAGGGGGGAGACCCAGTACTTC. This translates into CASSTSPQGTRGETQYF.